A selection of T cell receptor beta chains follows, all from one sample in a study of CD8 T cells in ankylosing spondylitis. TCRdb reprocessed the 5' RACE reads with MiXCR, giving one entry per CDR3 protein. Among over 25,000 distinct CDR3 sequences listed, approximately 7.9% were seen once. The material sequenced was blood. The receptors originated from a male donor with ankylosing spondylitis or in good health (not recorded which). The CDR3 runs from the conserved cysteine through the conserved F or W. Fields, in order: J gene, V gene, clone size, D gene, CDR3 DNA, CDR3 protein. A D gene is named only where the DNA matches it firmly. Size is stated for part of the rows, as once, few or many counts, or as a class when the clone is expanded.

J: TRBJ2-1
V: TRBV29-1
size: .
D: TRBD2
DNA: TGCAGCGTTGAAGGGATAGCCTCACTAGCGGCCAATATCAATGAGCAGTTCTTC
CDR3: CSVEGIASLAANINEQFF

J: TRBJ2-5
V: TRBV2
size: few
D: .
DNA: TGTGCCAGCAGTCCCGGGGCACTCCAAGAGACCCAGTACTTC
CDR3: CASSPGALQETQYF

J: TRBJ2-1
V: TRBV3-1
size: .
D: TRBD2
DNA: TGTGCCAGCAGCGGGCAGTGGACTAGCGGGAAAACCAATGAGCAGTTCTTC
CDR3: CASSGQWTSGKTNEQFF

J: TRBJ1-1
V: TRBV29-1
size: few
D: .
DNA: TGCAGCGTTGATTCGCTGTCTGAAGCTTTCTTT
CDR3: CSVDSLSEAFF

J: TRBJ2-3
V: TRBV29-1
size: .
D: .
DNA: TGCAGCGTTGAAGAACGTAGAGATACGCAGTATTTT
CDR3: CSVEERRDTQYF

J: TRBJ1-4
V: TRBV6-5
size: many
D: .
DNA: TGTGCCAGCAGTAGGACAAGCAATGAAAAACTGTTTTTT
CDR3: CASSRTSNEKLFF

J: TRBJ2-3
V: TRBV24-1
size: many
D: .
DNA: TGTGCCACCGGAACTTTAGGGGCAGATACGCAGTATTTT
CDR3: CATGTLGADTQYF

J: TRBJ1-4
V: TRBV20-1
size: few
D: .
DNA: TGCAGTGCTACTCCGGAGGGGCTCGGGTCTAATGAAAAACTGTTTTTT
CDR3: CSATPEGLGSNEKLFF

J: TRBJ1-1
V: TRBV7-2
size: many
D: .
DNA: TGTGCCAGCAGCCGTCAGGGGAACACTGAAGCTTTCTTT
CDR3: CASSRQGNTEAFF

J: TRBJ1-6
V: TRBV5-1
size: .
D: TRBD1
DNA: TGCGCCAGCAGCTCGACAGGGGGTAATTCACCCCTCCACTTT
CDR3: CASSSTGGNSPLHF

J: TRBJ1-1
V: TRBV7-8
size: many
D: .
DNA: TGTGCCAGCAGCTTCAGGCGGGCGAACACTGAAGCTTTCTTT
CDR3: CASSFRRANTEAFF

J: TRBJ2-3
V: TRBV7-2
size: few
D: .
DNA: TGTGCCAGCAGCACGACTCTTACCGTGACGACGCAGTATTTT
CDR3: CASSTTLTVTTQYF

J: TRBJ2-4
V: TRBV5-1
size: .
D: .
DNA: TGCGCCAGCAGCGGACTTAACGGCAACATTCAGTACTTC
CDR3: CASSGLNGNIQYF

J: TRBJ2-1
V: TRBV29-1
size: few
D: .
DNA: TGCAGCGTTCTAAAGGGTGCAGGGGAAAATGAGCAGTTCTTC
CDR3: CSVLKGAGENEQFF

J: TRBJ1-1
V: TRBV12-3/TRBV12-4
size: .
D: .
DNA: TGTGCCAGCAGGATAATGAACACTGAAGCTTTCTTT
CDR3: CASRIMNTEAFF

J: TRBJ2-1
V: TRBV19
size: few
D: TRBD1
DNA: TGTGCCAGTAGTGCGCGGGACAGGGGTCAAGATGAGCAGTTCTTC
CDR3: CASSARDRGQDEQFF

J: TRBJ1-3
V: TRBV28
size: few
D: TRBD1
DNA: TGTGCCAGCAGTCCGAGGGACAGGGTTACGAACACCATATATTTT
CDR3: CASSPRDRVTNTIYF

J: TRBJ2-1
V: TRBV18
size: few
D: .
DNA: TGTGCCAGCTCACCACCAGGGACTCTTAGTGAGCAGTTCTTC
CDR3: CASSPPGTLSEQFF

J: TRBJ2-4
V: TRBV18
size: .
D: .
DNA: TGTGCCAGCTCCCCGGAGGGGTTTGGGAACATTCAGTACTTC
CDR3: CASSPEGFGNIQYF

J: TRBJ2-1
V: TRBV6-2/TRBV6-3
size: .
D: .
DNA: TGTGCCAGCAGCCCCAGGGACACATACAATGAGCAGTTCTTC
CDR3: CASSPRDTYNEQFF

J: TRBJ2-4
V: TRBV12-3/TRBV12-4
size: .
D: .
DNA: TGTGCCAGCGCCCGTAAAAACATTCAGTACTTC
CDR3: CASARKNIQYF

J: TRBJ2-1
V: TRBV20-1
size: .
D: TRBD2
DNA: TGCAGTGCTAATTCGCTAGCGGTAAGATTCTTC
CDR3: CSANSLAVRFF

J: TRBJ2-3
V: TRBV6-6
size: .
D: TRBD1
DNA: TGTGCCAGCATTCGGGCAGGGGGAACAGATACGCAGTATTTT
CDR3: CASIRAGGTDTQYF

J: TRBJ1-6
V: TRBV25-1
size: few
D: .
DNA: TGTGCCAGCAGTGAATCGGGGGACAATTTTCTCCACTTT
CDR3: CASSESGDNFLHF

J: TRBJ2-2
V: TRBV12-3/TRBV12-4
size: few
D: .
DNA: TGTGCCAGCACCGTTCCCGGGGAGCTGTTTTTT
CDR3: CASTVPGELFF

J: TRBJ2-2
V: TRBV12-3/TRBV12-4
size: .
D: TRBD1
DNA: TGTGCCAGCAATCTGTTTGGGACAGGGGGAGACACCGGGGAGCTGTTTTTT
CDR3: CASNLFGTGGDTGELFF

J: TRBJ1-5
V: TRBV25-1
size: .
D: .
DNA: TGTGCCAGCAGTCCCGGCCGAAGCAATCAGCCCCAGCATTTT
CDR3: CASSPGRSNQPQHF

J: TRBJ1-3
V: TRBV27
size: many
D: .
DNA: TGTGCCAGCCGGGCAACTGCGGAAAACACCATATATTTT
CDR3: CASRATAENTIYF

J: TRBJ1-1
V: TRBV27
size: many
D: .
DNA: TGTGCCAGCAGCCTCTGGCAGAACACTGAAGCTTTCTTT
CDR3: CASSLWQNTEAFF

J: TRBJ2-6
V: TRBV7-2
size: .
D: .
DNA: TGTGCCAGCAGCTTAATCTTGGCATCGGGGGCCAACGTCCTGACTTTC
CDR3: CASSLILASGANVLTF

J: TRBJ2-5
V: TRBV28
size: few
D: .
DNA: TGTGCCAGCCTCCCCAGCGGGCGGCCGACTCAGTACTTC
CDR3: CASLPSGRPTQYF

J: TRBJ1-2
V: TRBV28
size: many
D: TRBD1
DNA: TGTGCCAGCAGGACCCGACAGGGAGGCGGCTATGGCTACACCTTC
CDR3: CASRTRQGGGYGYTF

J: TRBJ2-2
V: TRBV5-1
size: few
D: TRBD2
DNA: TGCGCCAGCAGCTTCTCTAGCGGGAACACCGGGGAGCTGTTTTTT
CDR3: CASSFSSGNTGELFF

J: TRBJ1-3
V: TRBV7-9
size: few
D: .
DNA: TGTGCCAGCAGCTTAGTGGACCAAGGAGGAAACACCATATATTTT
CDR3: CASSLVDQGGNTIYF

J: TRBJ2-1
V: TRBV7-9
size: few
D: .
DNA: TGTGCCAGCAGCTTCCTGGACGAGCAGTTCTTC
CDR3: CASSFLDEQFF

J: TRBJ2-3
V: TRBV5-5
size: .
D: TRBD2
DNA: TGTGCCAGCAGCTTCCTGGGTAGCGGGAGCTCAAACACAGATACGCAGTATTTT
CDR3: CASSFLGSGSSNTDTQYF

J: TRBJ2-1
V: TRBV7-2
size: .
D: .
DNA: TGTGCCAGCAGCTTAGGGTTGAGCCCCGAGCAGTTCTTC
CDR3: CASSLGLSPEQFF

J: TRBJ2-5
V: TRBV11-2
size: .
D: TRBD2
DNA: TGTGCCAGCAGCCCTGATGGGACTAGATTTGAGACCCAGTACTTC
CDR3: CASSPDGTRFETQYF

J: TRBJ1-4
V: TRBV7-2
size: few
D: .
DNA: TGTGCCAGCAGCCTAGGACAGATAGATGAAAAACTGTTTTTT
CDR3: CASSLGQIDEKLFF

J: TRBJ1-6
V: TRBV6-2/TRBV6-3
size: .
D: TRBD1
DNA: TGTGCCAGCAGTATCGACAGGGGGAATTCACCCCTCCACTTT
CDR3: CASSIDRGNSPLHF

J: TRBJ2-1
V: TRBV5-1
size: .
D: .
DNA: TGCGCCAGCAGCTTGCAGCGGGCTGGGGACAATGAGCAGTTCTTC
CDR3: CASSLQRAGDNEQFF

J: TRBJ2-7
V: TRBV6-5
size: .
D: .
DNA: TGTGCCAGCGGGATACTAGAGCAGTACTTC
CDR3: CASGILEQYF

J: TRBJ1-5
V: TRBV12-3/TRBV12-4
size: many
D: .
DNA: TGTGCCAGCAGTGGGGCAGGGGGCAATCAGCCCCAGCATTTT
CDR3: CASSGAGGNQPQHF

J: TRBJ2-3
V: TRBV7-3
size: many
D: .
DNA: TGTGCCAGCAGCTTAACGGTGTCAGTAACAGATACGCAGGATTTT
CDR3: CASSLTVSVTDTQDF

J: TRBJ1-1
V: TRBV5-1
size: .
D: TRBD1
DNA: TGCGCCAGCACCCCAGGACAGGGAGGGACGCACACTGAAGCTTTCTTT
CDR3: CASTPGQGGTHTEAFF

J: TRBJ2-3
V: TRBV29-1
size: many
D: .
DNA: TGCAGCGTTGGATGGTCCGGATCGGGAGATACGCAGTATTTT
CDR3: CSVGWSGSGDTQYF

J: TRBJ2-3
V: TRBV7-2
size: few
D: .
DNA: TGTGCCAGCAGCTTACTACGAACAGATACGCAGTATTTT
CDR3: CASSLLRTDTQYF

J: TRBJ1-4
V: TRBV7-2
size: few
D: TRBD1
DNA: TGTGCCAGCAGCTTAAACCAGGGGGATGAAAAACTGTTTTTT
CDR3: CASSLNQGDEKLFF